The source of this T cell receptor beta chain is a study of cytotoxic CD8 clonotypes in ibrutinib-treated CLL. The study, taken as a whole, reports: Public clonotypes (which were uncommon) either contracted or remained stable on treatment.

Assay: immunoSEQ multiplex PCR; the TCRdb copy retains only in-frame clones and omits some. The table lists 330,000 or so clones, 67% of them singletons. On this clone itself: The antigen is not known.

With 1 base removed from V and 11 bases from J, the gap between germline ends came to 15 bases. This CDR3 region has 13 residues. Per the germline V gene, CDR1 is SGHRS and CDR2 is YFSETQ. The chain carries TRBV5-1 and TRBJ1-1, with a weak D call TRBD1 (5 bases). The sequence derives from a human donor with chronic lymphocytic leukemia. The sample was PBMCs, taken after 36 months of ibrutinib treatment. The CDR3 DNA sequence: TGCGCCAGCAGCTTGAACGGGGGATCGGGCGCTTTCTTT. As protein: CASSLNGGSGAFF.